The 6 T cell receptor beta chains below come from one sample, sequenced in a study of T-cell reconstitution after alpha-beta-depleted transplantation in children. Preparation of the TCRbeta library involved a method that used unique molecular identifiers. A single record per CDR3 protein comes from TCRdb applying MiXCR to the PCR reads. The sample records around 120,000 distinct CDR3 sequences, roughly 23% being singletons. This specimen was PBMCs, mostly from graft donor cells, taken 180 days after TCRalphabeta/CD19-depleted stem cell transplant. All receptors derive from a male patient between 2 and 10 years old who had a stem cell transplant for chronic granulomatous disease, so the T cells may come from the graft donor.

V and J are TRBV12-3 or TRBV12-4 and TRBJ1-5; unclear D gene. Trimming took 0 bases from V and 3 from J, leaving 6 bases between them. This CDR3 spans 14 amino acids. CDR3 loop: CASSLARDNQPQHF. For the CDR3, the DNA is TGTGCCAGCAGTTTAGCCCGGGACAATCAGCCCCAGCATTTT.

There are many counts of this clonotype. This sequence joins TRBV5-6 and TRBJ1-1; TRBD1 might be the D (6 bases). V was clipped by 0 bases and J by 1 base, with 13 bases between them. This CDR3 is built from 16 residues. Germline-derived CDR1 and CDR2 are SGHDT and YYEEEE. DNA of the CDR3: TGTGCCAGCAGCTTGGGATGGGGGACAAGGAACACTGAAGCTTTCTTT. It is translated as CASSLGWGTRNTEAFF.

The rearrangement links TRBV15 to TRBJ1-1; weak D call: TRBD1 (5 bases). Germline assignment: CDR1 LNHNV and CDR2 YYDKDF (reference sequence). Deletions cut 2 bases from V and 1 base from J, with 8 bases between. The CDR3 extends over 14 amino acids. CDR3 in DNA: TGTGCCACCAGCAGACGGGACGGGAACACTGAAGCTTTCTTT. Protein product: CATSRRDGNTEAFF.

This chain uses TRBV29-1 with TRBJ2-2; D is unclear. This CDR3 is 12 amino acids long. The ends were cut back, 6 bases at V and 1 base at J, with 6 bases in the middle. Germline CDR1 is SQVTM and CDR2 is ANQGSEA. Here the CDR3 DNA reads TGCAGCGTGTACAAGAACACCGGGGAGCTGTTTTTT. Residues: CSVYKNTGELFF.

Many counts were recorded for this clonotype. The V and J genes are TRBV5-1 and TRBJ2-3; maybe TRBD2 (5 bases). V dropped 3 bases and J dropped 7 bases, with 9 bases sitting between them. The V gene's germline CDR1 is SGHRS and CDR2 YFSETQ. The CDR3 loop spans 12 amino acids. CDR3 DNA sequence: TGCGCCAGCAGCTCGGACTTCCATACGCAGTATTTT. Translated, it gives CASSSDFHTQYF.

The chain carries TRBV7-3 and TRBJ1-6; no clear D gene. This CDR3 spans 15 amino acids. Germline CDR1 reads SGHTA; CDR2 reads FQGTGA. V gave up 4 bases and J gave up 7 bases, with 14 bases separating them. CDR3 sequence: CASSSGPEENSPLHF. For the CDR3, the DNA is TGTGCCAGCAGCTCCGGGCCTGAGGAGAATTCACCCCTCCACTTT.